The T cell receptor (beta chain) described here comes from a study of blood T cells in healthy people across ages. Study outcomes and limitations: Older age coincided with a roughly linear decline in TCR beta diversity per million T cells.

This CDR3 is 15 amino acids long. The germline V gene encodes CDR1 SGHRS and CDR2 YFSETQ. V dropped 7 bases and J dropped 2 bases, with 17 bases sitting between them. Each donor was a healthy Caucasian individual from Russia, aged roughly 6 to 90. On this clonotype itself: What it binds is unknown.

Primed by a sample-barcoded 5' primer and a J-beta primer mix, a second PCR proceeded for about 6 to 11 cycles. From the 5' RACE reads, TCRdb called clonotypes with MiXCR, one entry per CDR3 protein. The sample has over 1,500,000 distinct CDR3 sequences, roughly 49% seen once. Sequencing was done on a sample of blood. This chain joins TRBV5-1 and TRBJ2-3; perhaps D is TRBD1 or TRBD2 (5 bases each). The TCR originated in a woman in her 40s in good health. This chain's CDR3 is CASLSSGTFTDTQYF. CDR3 sequence (DNA): TGCGCCAGCCTATCTTCGGGGACGTTCACAGATACGCAGTATTTT. Based on the CDR3 plus reference TRBV5-1 and TRBJ2-3, the full variable domain is KAGVTQTPRYLIKTRGQQVTLSCSPISGHRSVSWYQQTPGQGLQFLFEYFSETQRNKGNFPGRFSGRQFSNSRSEMNVSTLELGDSALYLCASLSSGTFTDTQYFGPGTRLTVL.